This T cell receptor beta chain stems from a study of cytomegalovirus exposure and HLA in healthy donors. V lost 6 bases to trimming and J lost 4 bases; unmatched junction nucleotides: 6. Germline V gene lookup returns CDR1 MNHEY and CDR2 SMNVEV (reference sequence). The CDR3 loop spans 13 amino acids. Study-wide results and limits: A highly shared variant cluster was judged a likely technical artifact. Immune exposure data for these donors was limited to CMV serostatus. Across donors, sequencing depth was assumed by presence/absence analyses to be roughly uniform.

A word on this clone: As yet, its antigen is unknown.

In the PCR, 60 Vbeta and 13 Jbeta primers were used. Produced via immunoSEQ multiplex PCR; TCRdb's table is partial and in-frame only. The profile covers roughly 120,000 clones, with about 80% appearing a single time and more than 2.5% taken by the ten largest. The genes are TRBV27 and TRBJ2-7; 7 nucleotides align to TRBD2. The clonotype comes from a male donor in good health and CMV-seronegative. Specimen: PBMCs. As DNA, the CDR3 is TGTGCCAGCAGCGATCGGGGGGAATACGAGCAGTACTTC. Its protein is CASSDRGEYEQYF.